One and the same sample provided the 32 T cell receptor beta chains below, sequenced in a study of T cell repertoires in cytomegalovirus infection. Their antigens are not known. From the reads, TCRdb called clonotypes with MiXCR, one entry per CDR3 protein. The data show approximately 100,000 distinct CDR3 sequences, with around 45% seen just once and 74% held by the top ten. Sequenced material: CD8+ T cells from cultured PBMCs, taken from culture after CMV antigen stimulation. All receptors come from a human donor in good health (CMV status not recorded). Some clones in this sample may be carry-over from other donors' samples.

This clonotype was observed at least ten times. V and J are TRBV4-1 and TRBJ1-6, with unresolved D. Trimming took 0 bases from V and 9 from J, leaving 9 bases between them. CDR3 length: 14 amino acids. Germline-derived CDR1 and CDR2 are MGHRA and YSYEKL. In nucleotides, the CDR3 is TGCGCCAGCAGCCAAGAGAGTACGGGTTCACCCCTCCACTTT. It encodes CASSQESTGSPLHF.

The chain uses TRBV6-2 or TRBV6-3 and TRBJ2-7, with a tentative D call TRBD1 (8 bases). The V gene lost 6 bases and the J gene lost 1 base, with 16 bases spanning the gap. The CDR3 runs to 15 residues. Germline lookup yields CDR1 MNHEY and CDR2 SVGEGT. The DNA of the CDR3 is TGTGCCAGCAGCAGCGGGACAGGCGTATCCTACGAGCAGTACTTC. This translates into CASSSGTGVSYEQYF.

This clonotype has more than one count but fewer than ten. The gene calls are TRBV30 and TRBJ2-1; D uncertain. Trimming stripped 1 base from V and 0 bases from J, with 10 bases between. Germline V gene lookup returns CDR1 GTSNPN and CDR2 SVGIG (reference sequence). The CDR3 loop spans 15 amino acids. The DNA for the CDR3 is TGTGCCTGGAGTGCCGACTTAAGCTCCTACAATGAGCAGTTCTTC. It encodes CAWSADLSSYNEQFF.

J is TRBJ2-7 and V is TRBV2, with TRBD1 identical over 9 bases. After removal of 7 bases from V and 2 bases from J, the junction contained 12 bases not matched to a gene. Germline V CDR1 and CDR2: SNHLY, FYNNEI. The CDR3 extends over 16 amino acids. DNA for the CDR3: TGTGCCAGCAAAAGGACAGGGGAACTCTACACCTACGAGCAGTACTTC. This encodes CASKRTGELYTYEQYF. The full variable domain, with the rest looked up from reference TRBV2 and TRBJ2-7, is EPEVTQTPSHQVTQMGQEVILRCVPISNHLYFYWYRQILGQKVEFLVSFYNNEISEKSEIFDDQFSVERPDGSNFTLKIRSTKLEDSAMYFCASKRTGELYTYEQYFGPGTRLTVT.

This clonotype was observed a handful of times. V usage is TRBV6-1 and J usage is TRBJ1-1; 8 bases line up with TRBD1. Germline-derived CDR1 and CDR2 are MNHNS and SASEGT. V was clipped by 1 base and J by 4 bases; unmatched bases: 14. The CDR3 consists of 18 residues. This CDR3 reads CASSEDPLLRGPLTEAFF. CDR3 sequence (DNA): TGTGCCAGCAGTGAAGACCCCTTACTCAGGGGGCCCCTCACTGAAGCTTTCTTT.

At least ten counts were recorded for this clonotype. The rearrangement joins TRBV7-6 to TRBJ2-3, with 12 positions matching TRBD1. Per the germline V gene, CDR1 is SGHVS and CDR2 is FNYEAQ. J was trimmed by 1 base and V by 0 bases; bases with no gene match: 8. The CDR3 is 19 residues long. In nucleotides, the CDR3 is TGTGCCAGCAGCTTAGCCGGGACAGGGGGCCCCTGGGGCACAGATACGCAGTATTTT. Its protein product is CASSLAGTGGPWGTDTQYF.

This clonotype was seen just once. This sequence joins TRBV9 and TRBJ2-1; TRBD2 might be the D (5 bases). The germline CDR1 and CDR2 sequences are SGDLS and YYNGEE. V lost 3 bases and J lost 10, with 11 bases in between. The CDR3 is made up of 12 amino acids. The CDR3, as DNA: TGTGCCAGCAGCGGCGGAGGCGGGGAGCAGTTCTTC. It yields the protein CASSGGGGEQFF.

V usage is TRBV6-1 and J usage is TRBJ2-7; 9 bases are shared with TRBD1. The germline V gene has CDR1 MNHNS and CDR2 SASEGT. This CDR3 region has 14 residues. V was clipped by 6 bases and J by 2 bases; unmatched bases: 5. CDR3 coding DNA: TGTGCCAGCAGCTGGGACAGGGATACCTACGAGCAGTACTTC. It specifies CASSWDRDTYEQYF.

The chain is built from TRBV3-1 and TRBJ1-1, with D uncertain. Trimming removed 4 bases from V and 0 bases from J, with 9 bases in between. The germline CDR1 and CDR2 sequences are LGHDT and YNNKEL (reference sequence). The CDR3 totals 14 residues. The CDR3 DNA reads TGTGCCAGCAGCCCCTTGCACCTGAACACTGAAGCTTTCTTT. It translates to CASSPLHLNTEAFF.

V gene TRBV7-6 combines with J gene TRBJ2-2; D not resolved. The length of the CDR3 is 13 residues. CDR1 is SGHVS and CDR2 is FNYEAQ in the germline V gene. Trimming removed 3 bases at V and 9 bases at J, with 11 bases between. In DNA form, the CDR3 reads TGTGCCAGCAGCTTCATAGACTTACGGGAGCTGTTTTTT. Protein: CASSFIDLRELFF. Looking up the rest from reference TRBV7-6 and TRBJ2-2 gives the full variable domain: GAGVSQSPRYKVTKRGQDVALRCDPISGHVSLYWYRQALGQGPEFLTYFNYEAQQDKSGLPNDRFSAERPEGSISTLTIQRTEQRDSAMYRCASSFIDLRELFFGEGSRLTVL.

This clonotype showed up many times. CDR3: CASSDKSRQGTNTEAFF. In DNA form, the CDR3 reads TGTGCCAGCAGCGACAAGTCCCGACAGGGGACGAACACTGAAGCTTTCTTT. The J gene is TRBJ1-1, the V gene TRBV7-9; 8 bases agree with TRBD1. CDR1 and CDR2 from the germline V gene are SEHNR and FQNEAQ (reference sequence). The CDR3 loop spans 17 amino acids. The trim removed 5 bases at V and 1 base at J, leaving 12 bases unmatched.

CDR3 amino acids: CASSFTETLLVSYTF. As DNA, the CDR3 is TGTGCCAGCAGTTTTACCGAAACACTGCTTGTTAGCTACACCTTC. The chain recombines TRBV28 with TRBJ1-2; D not resolved. V lost 3 bases and J lost 9, with 20 bases in between. This CDR3 region has 15 residues. Germline-derived CDR1 and CDR2 are MDHEN and SYDVKM.

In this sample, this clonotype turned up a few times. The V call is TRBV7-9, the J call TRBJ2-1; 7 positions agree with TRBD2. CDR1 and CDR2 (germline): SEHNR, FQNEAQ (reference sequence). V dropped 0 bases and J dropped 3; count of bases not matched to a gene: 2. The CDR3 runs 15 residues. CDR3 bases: TGTGCCAGCAGCTTAGCGGGGGGGGACTACAATGAGCAGTTCTTC. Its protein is CASSLAGGDYNEQFF.

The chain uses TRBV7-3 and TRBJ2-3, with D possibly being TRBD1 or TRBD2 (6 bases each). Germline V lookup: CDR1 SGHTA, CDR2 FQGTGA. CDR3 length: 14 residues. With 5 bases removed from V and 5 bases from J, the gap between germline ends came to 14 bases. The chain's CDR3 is CASSPSGAGDTQYF. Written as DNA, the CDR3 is TGTGCCAGCAGCCCATCGGGGGCTGGAGATACGCAGTATTTT.

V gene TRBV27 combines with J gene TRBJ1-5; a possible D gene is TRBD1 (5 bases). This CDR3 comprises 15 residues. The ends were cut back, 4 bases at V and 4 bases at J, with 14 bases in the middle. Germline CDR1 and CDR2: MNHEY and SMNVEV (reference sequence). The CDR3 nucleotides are TGTGCCAGCAGTTCGGGGGGGAGAAGGAATCAGCCCCAGCATTTT. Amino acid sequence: CASSSGGRRNQPQHF.

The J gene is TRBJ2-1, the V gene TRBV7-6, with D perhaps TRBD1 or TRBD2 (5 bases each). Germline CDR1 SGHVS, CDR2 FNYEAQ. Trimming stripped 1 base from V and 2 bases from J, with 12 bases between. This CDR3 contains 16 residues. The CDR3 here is CASSLVARGAYNEQFF. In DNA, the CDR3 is TGTGCCAGCAGCTTAGTGGCCCGGGGCGCCTACAATGAGCAGTTCTTC.

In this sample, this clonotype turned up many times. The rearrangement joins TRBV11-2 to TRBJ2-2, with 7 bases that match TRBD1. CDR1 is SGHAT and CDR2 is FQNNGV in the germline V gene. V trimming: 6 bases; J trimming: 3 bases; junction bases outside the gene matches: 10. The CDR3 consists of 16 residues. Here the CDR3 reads CASRSTGAPDTGELFF. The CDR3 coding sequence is TGTGCCAGCAGGTCCACAGGGGCGCCGGACACCGGGGAGCTGTTTTTT.

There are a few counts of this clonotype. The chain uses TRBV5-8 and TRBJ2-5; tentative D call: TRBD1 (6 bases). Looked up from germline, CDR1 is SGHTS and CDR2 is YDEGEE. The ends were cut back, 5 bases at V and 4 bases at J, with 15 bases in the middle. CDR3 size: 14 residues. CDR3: CASRRRGGGETQYF. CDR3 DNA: TGTGCCAGCAGACGCAGGGGTGGGGGAGAGACCCAGTACTTC.

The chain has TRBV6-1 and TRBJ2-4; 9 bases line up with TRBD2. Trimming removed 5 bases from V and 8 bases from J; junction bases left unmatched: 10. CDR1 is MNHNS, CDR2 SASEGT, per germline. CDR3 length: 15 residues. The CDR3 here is CASSIAGAARDIQYF. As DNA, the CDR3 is TGTGCCAGCAGTATAGCGGGGGCCGCCAGGGACATTCAGTACTTC.

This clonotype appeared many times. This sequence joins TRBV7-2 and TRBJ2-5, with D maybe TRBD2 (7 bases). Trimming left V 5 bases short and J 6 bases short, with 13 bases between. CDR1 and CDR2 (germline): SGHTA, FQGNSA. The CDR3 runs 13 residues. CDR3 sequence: CASSAGATKTQYF. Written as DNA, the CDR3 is TGTGCCAGCAGCGCGGGGGCCACCAAGACCCAGTACTTC.

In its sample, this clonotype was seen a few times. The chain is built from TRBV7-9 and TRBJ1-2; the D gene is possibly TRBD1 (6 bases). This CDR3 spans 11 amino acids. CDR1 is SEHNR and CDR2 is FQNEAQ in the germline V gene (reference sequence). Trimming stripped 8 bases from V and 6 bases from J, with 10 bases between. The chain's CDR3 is CASLGANGYTF. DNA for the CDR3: TGTGCCAGCTTGGGGGCGAATGGCTACACCTTC.

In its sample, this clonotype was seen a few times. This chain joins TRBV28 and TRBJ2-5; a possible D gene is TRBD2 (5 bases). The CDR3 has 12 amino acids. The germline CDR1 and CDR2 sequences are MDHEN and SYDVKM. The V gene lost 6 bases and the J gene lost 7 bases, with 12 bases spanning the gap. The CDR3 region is CASSRDEGTQYF. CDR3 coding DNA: TGTGCCAGCAGCCGAGACGAGGGGACCCAGTACTTC.

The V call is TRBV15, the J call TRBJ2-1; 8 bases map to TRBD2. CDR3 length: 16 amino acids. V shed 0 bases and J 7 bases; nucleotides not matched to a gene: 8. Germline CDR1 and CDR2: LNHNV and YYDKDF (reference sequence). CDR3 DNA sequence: TGTGCCACCAGCAGAGAGCGGGGGGCAGGATGGAATGAGCAGTTCTTC. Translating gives CATSRERGAGWNEQFF.

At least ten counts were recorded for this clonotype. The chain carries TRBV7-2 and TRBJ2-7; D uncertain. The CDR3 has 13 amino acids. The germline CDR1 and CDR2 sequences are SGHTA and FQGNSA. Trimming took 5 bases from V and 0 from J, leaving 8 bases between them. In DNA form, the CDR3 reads TGTGCCAGCAGCCCCGGGTTCTCCTACGAGCAGTACTTC. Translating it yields CASSPGFSYEQYF. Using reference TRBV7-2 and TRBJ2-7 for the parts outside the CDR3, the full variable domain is GAGVSQSPSNKVTEKGKDVELRCDPISGHTALYWYRQSLGQGLEFLIYFQGNSAPDKSGLPSDRFSAERTGGSVSTLTIQRTQQEDSAVYLCASSPGFSYEQYFGPGTRLTVT.

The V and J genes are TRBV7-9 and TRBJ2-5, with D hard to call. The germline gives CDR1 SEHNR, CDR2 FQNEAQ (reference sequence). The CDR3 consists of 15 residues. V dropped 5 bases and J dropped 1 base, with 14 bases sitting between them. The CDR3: CASSHNRAGQETQYF. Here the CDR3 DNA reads TGTGCCAGCAGCCATAACCGGGCTGGCCAAGAGACCCAGTACTTC.

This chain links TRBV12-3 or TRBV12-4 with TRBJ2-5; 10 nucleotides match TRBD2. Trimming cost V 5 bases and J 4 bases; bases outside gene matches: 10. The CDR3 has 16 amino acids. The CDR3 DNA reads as TGTGCCAGCAGTCATGCTAGCGGGGGCAGGGGAGAGACCCAGTACTTC. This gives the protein CASSHASGGRGETQYF.

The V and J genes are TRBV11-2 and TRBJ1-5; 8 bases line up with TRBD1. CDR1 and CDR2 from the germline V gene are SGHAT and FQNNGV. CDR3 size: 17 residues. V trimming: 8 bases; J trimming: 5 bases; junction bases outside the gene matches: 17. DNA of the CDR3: TGTGCCAGCTTCACCCCCGGACAGGGAGGGAGCGATCAGCCCCAGCATTTT. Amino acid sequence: CASFTPGQGGSDQPQHF.

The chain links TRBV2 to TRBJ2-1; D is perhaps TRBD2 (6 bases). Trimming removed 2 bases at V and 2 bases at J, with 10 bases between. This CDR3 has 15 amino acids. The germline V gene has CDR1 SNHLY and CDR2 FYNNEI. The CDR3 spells CASSEFWGAYNEQFF. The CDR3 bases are TGTGCCAGCAGTGAATTTTGGGGGGCCTACAATGAGCAGTTCTTC.

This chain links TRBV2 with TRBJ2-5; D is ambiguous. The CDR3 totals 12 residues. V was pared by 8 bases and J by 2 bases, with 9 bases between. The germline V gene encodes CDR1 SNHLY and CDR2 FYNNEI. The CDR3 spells CASDGLQETQYF. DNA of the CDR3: TGTGCCAGCGACGGTTTACAAGAGACCCAGTACTTC. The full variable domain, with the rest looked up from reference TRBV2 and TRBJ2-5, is EPEVTQTPSHQVTQMGQEVILRCVPISNHLYFYWYRQILGQKVEFLVSFYNNEISEKSEIFDDQFSVERPDGSNFTLKIRSTKLEDSAMYFCASDGLQETQYFGPGTRLLVL.

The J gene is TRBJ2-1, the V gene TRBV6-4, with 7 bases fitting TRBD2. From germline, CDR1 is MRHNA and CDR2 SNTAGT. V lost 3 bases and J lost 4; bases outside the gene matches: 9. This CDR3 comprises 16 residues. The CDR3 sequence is CASSDSGTTDYNEQFF. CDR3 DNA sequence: TGTGCCAGCAGTGATTCCGGGACTACCGATTACAATGAGCAGTTCTTC.

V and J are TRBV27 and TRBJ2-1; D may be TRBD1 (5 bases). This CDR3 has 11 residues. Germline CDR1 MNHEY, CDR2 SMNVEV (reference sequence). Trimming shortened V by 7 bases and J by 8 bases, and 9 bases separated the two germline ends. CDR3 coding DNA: TGTGCCAGCAAAAGGGGCGATGAGCAGTTCTTC. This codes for CASKRGDEQFF.

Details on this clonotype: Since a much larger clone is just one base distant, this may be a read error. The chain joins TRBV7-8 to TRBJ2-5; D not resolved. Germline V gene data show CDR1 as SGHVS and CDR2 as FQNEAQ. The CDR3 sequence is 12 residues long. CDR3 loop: CTSSLGRKTQYF. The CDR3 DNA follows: TGTACCAGCAGCTTAGGGCGAAAGACCCAGTACTTC.